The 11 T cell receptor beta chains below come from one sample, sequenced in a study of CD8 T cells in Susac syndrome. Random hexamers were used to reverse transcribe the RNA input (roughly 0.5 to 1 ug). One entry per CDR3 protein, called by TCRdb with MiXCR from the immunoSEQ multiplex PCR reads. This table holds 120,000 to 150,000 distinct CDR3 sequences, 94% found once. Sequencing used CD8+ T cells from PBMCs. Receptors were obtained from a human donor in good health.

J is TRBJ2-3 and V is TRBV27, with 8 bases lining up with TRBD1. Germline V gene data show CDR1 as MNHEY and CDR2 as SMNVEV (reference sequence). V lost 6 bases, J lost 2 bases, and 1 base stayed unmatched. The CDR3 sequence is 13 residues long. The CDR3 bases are TGTGCCAGCAGGGACAGGGTCACAGATACGCAGTATTTT. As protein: CASRDRVTDTQYF.

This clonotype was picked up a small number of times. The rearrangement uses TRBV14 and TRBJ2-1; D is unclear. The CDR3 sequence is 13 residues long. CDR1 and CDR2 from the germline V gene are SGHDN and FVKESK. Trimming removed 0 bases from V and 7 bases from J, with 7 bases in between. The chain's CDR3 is CASSQDLGNEQFF. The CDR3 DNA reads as TGTGCCAGCAGCCAAGATTTGGGGAATGAGCAGTTCTTC. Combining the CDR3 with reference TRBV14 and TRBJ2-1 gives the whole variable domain EAGVTQFPSHSVIEKGQTVTLRCDPISGHDNLYWYRRVMGKEIKFLLHFVKESKQDESGMPNNRFLAERTGGTYSTLKVQPAELEDSGVYFCASSQDLGNEQFFGPGTRLTVL.

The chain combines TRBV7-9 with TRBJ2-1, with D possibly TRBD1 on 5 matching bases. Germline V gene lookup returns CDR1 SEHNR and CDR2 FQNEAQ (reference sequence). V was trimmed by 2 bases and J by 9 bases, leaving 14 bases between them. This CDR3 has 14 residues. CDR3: CASSLQRRTIEQFF. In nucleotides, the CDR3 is TGTGCCAGCAGCTTACAACGCCGGACAATTGAGCAGTTCTTC.

Here the CDR3 DNA reads TGTGCCAGCAGACTCCGACCGAACACCGGGGAGCTGTTTTTT. It is translated as CASRLRPNTGELFF. The J gene is TRBJ2-2, the V gene TRBV7-9; unclear D gene. The germline V gene encodes CDR1 SEHNR and CDR2 FQNEAQ (reference sequence). CDR3 length: 14 amino acids. The V and J ends lost 6 bases and 0 bases respectively, with 8 bases between them.

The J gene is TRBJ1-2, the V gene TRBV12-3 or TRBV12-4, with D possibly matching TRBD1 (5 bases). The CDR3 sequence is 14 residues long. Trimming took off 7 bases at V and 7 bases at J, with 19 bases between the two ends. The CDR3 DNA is TGTGCCAGCACCCTAGGTAGGGGCTTGGGTGGCTACACCTTC. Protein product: CASTLGRGLGGYTF.

CDR3 sequence: CSAREEAGAYEQYF. For the CDR3, the DNA is TGCAGTGCTAGAGAAGAAGCGGGGGCCTACGAGCAGTACTTC. The V call is TRBV20-1, the J call TRBJ2-7, with 8 positions matching TRBD2. Germline CDR1 reads DFQATT; CDR2 reads SNEGSKA (reference sequence). The CDR3 loop spans 14 amino acids. V gave up 0 bases and J gave up 2 bases; unmatched junction bases: 3.

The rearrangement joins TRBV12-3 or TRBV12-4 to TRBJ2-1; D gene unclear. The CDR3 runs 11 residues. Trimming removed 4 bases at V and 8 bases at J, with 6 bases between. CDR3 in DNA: TGTGCCAGCAGTTCCCCAGATGAGCAGTTCTTC. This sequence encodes CASSSPDEQFF.

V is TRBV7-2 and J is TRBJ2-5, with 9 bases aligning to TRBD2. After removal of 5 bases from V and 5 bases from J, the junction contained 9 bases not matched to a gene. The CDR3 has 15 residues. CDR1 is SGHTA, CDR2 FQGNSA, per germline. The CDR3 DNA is TGTGCCAGCAGCCAGTCCAGCGGGAGGCAGGAGACCCAGTACTTC. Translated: CASSQSSGRQETQYF.

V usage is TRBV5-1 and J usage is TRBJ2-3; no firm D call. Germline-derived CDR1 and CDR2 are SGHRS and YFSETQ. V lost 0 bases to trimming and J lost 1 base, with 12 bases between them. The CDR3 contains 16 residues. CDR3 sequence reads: CASSLDAAWGTDTQYF. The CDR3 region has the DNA TGCGCCAGCAGCTTGGACGCGGCTTGGGGCACAGATACGCAGTATTTT.

This CDR3 reads CASSLGPWETQYF. CDR3 sequence (DNA): TGTGCCAGCAGCTTAGGGCCTTGGGAGACCCAGTACTTC. This chain connects TRBV7-2 to TRBJ2-5; D remains ambiguous. Germline-derived CDR1 and CDR2 are SGHTA and FQGNSA. The CDR3 has 13 amino acids. Trimming took off 1 base at V and 5 bases at J, with 8 bases between the two ends.

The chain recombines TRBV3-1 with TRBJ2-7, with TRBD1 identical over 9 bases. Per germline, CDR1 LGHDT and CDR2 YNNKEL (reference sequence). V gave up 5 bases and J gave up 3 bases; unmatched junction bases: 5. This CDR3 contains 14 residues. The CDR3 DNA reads TGTGCCAGCAGCTACGGGACAGGGAACTACGAGCAGTACTTC. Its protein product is CASSYGTGNYEQYF.